This passage covers 14 T cell receptor beta chains from one sample sequenced in a study of T cell clonality in common variable immunodeficiency. The protocol was immunoSEQ multiplex PCR, while the TCRdb copy is restricted to in-frame clones and leaves out a portion. Sampling found tens of thousands of clones, none seen once. The sequencing input was peripheral blood mononuclear cells. The source is a person between 18 and 69 years old in good health.

A word on this clone: From the germline J gene comes the end of the CDR3, since the read stops 3 residues before it. The V call is TRBV7-6, the J call TRBJ2-7; the match to TRBD1 covers 8 bases. Germline V CDR1 and CDR2: SGHVS, FNYEAQ. Unmatched junction bases numbered 7, after V lost 2 bases and J lost 4 bases. This CDR3 spans 15 amino acids. The sequenced CDR3 bases are TGTGCCAGCAGCTTAACCGGGACAGGAGATTACGAG. Protein: CASSLTGTGDYE. In full, the CDR3 is CASSLTGTGDYEQYF.

In its sample, this clone was seen many times. The read gets to within 3 residues of the CDR3 end, and the germline J gene fills in the rest. This chain uses TRBV20-1 with TRBJ2-7; 8 bases fit TRBD2. Germline CDR1 DFQATT, CDR2 SNEGSKA (reference sequence). Germline trimming cut 2 bases from V and 0 bases from J; bases unmatched to any gene: 6. CDR3 length: 15 residues. Partial CDR3 DNA: TGCAGTGCTAGAAGTCTAGCGGGTACCTCCTACGAG. The encoded protein is CSARSLAGTSYE. The entire CDR3 protein is CSARSLAGTSYEQYF.

There are many counts of this clone. The read gets to within 3 residues of the CDR3 end, and the germline J gene fills in the rest. The chain carries TRBV19 and TRBJ2-1; D is ambiguous. Trimming shortened V by 1 base and J by 8 bases, and 12 bases separated the two germline ends. Germline loops: CDR1 LNHDA, CDR2 SQIVND (reference sequence). CDR3 size: 14 residues. The covered CDR3 bases are TGTGCCAGTAGTATAGCTCACCCTCGGGATGAG. It specifies CASSIAHPRDE. The full CDR3 protein is CASSIAHPRDEQFF.

The table lists this clone with many counts. The read ends 3 residues shy of where the CDR3 ends; the end is completed using the germline J gene. The chain combines TRBV20-1 with TRBJ1-3; D ambiguous. V was cut by 5 bases and J by 1 base, with 18 bases left in between. The CDR3 length is 16 residues. The germline CDR1 and CDR2 sequences are DFQATT and SNEGSKA (reference sequence). CDR3 DNA, as far as it was read: TGCAGTGCTTTAAGCCCCAAGGCTAGTTCTGGAAACACC. Translated: CSALSPKASSGNT. The whole CDR3 protein reads CSALSPKASSGNTIYF.

The table lists this clone with many counts. The read halts 3 residues ahead of the CDR3 end, with the missing end drawn from the germline J gene. The chain has TRBV5-1 and TRBJ1-5, with TRBD1 matching 7 bases. Germline assignment: CDR1 SGHRS and CDR2 YFSETQ. V shed 4 bases and J 5 bases; nucleotides not matched to a gene: 3. The CDR3 sequence is 13 residues long. The CDR3 here is CASSLDRDQPQHF. The DNA read from the CDR3 is TGCGCCAGCAGCCTAGACAGGGATCAGCCC.

This clone was recorded at least ten times. Read data end 3 residues before the CDR3 end; the end is taken from the germline J gene. V usage is TRBV4-1 and J usage is TRBJ2-3; D gene unclear. The V gene lost 4 bases and the J gene lost 3 bases, with 11 bases spanning the gap. From germline, CDR1 is MGHRA and CDR2 YSYEKL. The CDR3 contains 14 residues. The CDR3 spells CASSRQIGTDTQYF. The CDR3 bases that were read are TGCGCCAGCAGCCGCCAAATAGGGACAGATACG.

In this sample, this clone turned up many times. The CDR3 extends 3 residues past the end of the read, so its final part is completed from the germline J gene. The chain couples TRBV18 to TRBJ2-1, with a tentative D call TRBD2 (6 bases). Trimming pared 2 bases from V and 9 bases from J, leaving 14 bases between. The CDR3 has 14 amino acids. The V gene's germline CDR1 is KGHSH and CDR2 LQKENI. CDR3 protein: CASSPDRGTPEQFF. The sequenced CDR3 bases are TGTGCCAGCTCACCAGACCGGGGGACTCCTGAG.

This clone was counted ten times or more. The missing CDR3 end, 3 residues past where the read stops, is filled in from the germline J gene. This chain connects TRBV7-9 to TRBJ2-7; TRBD2 agrees at 9 bases. This CDR3 is built from 15 residues. Germline CDR1 and CDR2: SEHNR and FQNEAQ (reference sequence). After removal of 1 base from V and 3 bases from J, the junction contained 4 bases not matched to a gene. The CDR3 is CASSLEASGVYEQYF. Partial CDR3 DNA: TGTGCCAGCAGCTTAGAGGCTAGCGGGGTCTACGAG.

This clone was detected many times. The read ends 3 residues early relative to the CDR3; the germline J gene fills the gap. The rearrangement links TRBV7-3 to TRBJ1-1; TRBD1 might be the D (5 bases). The V and J ends lost 1 base and 7 bases respectively, with 10 bases between them. Looked up from germline, CDR1 is SGHTA and CDR2 is FQGTGA. This CDR3 has 13 residues. The CDR3: CASSLRGEGEAFF. The covered CDR3 bases are TGTGCCAGCAGCTTAAGAGGGGAGGGTGAA.

This clone was observed at least ten times. Read data end 3 residues before the CDR3 end; the end is taken from the germline J gene. The rearrangement uses TRBV19 and TRBJ2-7; 7 bases agree with TRBD2. Germline lookup yields CDR1 LNHDA and CDR2 SQIVND (reference sequence). After removal of 7 bases from V and 6 bases from J, the junction contained 12 bases not matched to a gene. There are 14 residues in the CDR3. The sequenced CDR3 bases are TGTGCCAGTAATCGGGACTATAGAAGGTCCGAG. This encodes CASNRDYRRSE. The complete CDR3 sequence is CASNRDYRRSEQYF.

This clone came up many times. The read ends 3 residues early relative to the CDR3; the germline J gene fills the gap. The V gene is TRBV20-1, the J gene TRBJ1-4, with 9 bases aligning to TRBD1. The CDR3 has 12 amino acids. The germline V gene has CDR1 DFQATT and CDR2 SNEGSKA (reference sequence). The CDR3 is CSAGGQGGKLFF. The sequenced part of the CDR3 DNA is TGCAGTGCTGGGGGACAGGGTGGGAAA.

This clone was recorded at least ten times. The observed sequence ends 3 residues before the CDR3 terminus, with the missing tail filled in from the germline J gene. The V gene is TRBV7-8, the J gene TRBJ1-5; unclear D gene. The CDR3 is 14 residues long. In germline, CDR1 is SGHVS, CDR2 FQNEAQ. The germline V and J ends were trimmed by 0 bases and 7 bases, with 10 bases remaining between them. The DNA read from the CDR3 is TGTGCCAGCAGCTTAGCTCGGGTGAGGCAGCCC. This codes for CASSLARVRQP. The entire CDR3 reads CASSLARVRQPQHF.

Many counts were recorded for this clone. From the germline J gene comes the end of the CDR3, since the read stops 3 residues before it. This chain links TRBV30 with TRBJ2-1, with TRBD2 as a possible D gene (6 bases). Trimming pared 5 bases from V and 6 bases from J, leaving 8 bases between. This CDR3 region has 11 residues. CDR1 and CDR2 (germline): GTSNPN, SVGIG (reference sequence). The covered CDR3 bases are TGTGCCTGGGGACTATCCAATGAG. As protein: CAWGLSNE. The full-length CDR3 reads as CAWGLSNEQFF.

This clone was counted at least ten times. The read terminates 3 residues ahead of where the CDR3 ends, so the germline J gene completes it. The chain carries TRBV7-2 and TRBJ2-3; TRBD2 agrees at 7 bases. The CDR3 is 15 residues long. V dropped 5 bases and J dropped 5; count of bases not matched to a gene: 10. Germline loops: CDR1 SGHTA, CDR2 FQGNSA. CDR3 region: CASSRTAGAGDTQYF. The sequenced part of the CDR3 DNA is TGTGCCAGCAGCCGAACTGCGGGAGCGGGAGATACG.